Listed here are 32 T cell receptor beta chains from one sample, sequenced in a study of shared T cell receptors in the human thymus. Produced via immunoSEQ multiplex PCR; TCRdb's table is partial and in-frame only. The data hold about 660,000 clones, with about 87% observed a single time. These data are also associated with another study on human thymus T cells.

The material sequenced was thymocytes. All receptors derive from a boy in the first two years of life with a congenital heart defect.

This clone was seen a single time. This chain links TRBV19 with TRBJ1-1, with 7 bases fitting TRBD1. Germline CDR1 LNHDA, CDR2 SQIVND (reference sequence). This CDR3 spans 16 amino acids. Trimming cost V 4 bases and J 3 bases; bases outside gene matches: 11. In DNA, the CDR3 is TGTGCCAGTAGTACCGGGACAGATGTTGGGGACACTGAAGCTTTCTTT. Translation gives CASSTGTDVGDTEAFF.

V and J are TRBV12-5 and TRBJ1-2, with a possible D match to TRBD1 (6 bases). Germline V gene data show CDR1 as LGHNT and CDR2 as FRNRAP. The germline V and J ends were trimmed by 3 bases and 6 bases, with 11 bases remaining between them. This CDR3 region has 13 residues. The DNA of the CDR3 is TGTGCTAGTGGTTTATACCCAGGGGATGGCTACACCTTC. Its protein is CASGLYPGDGYTF.

The rearrangement links TRBV28 to TRBJ1-2; weak D call: TRBD1 (6 bases). CDR3 size: 14 residues. Trimming removed 2 bases at V and 6 bases at J, with 13 bases between. The germline V gene encodes CDR1 MDHEN and CDR2 SYDVKM. CDR3 in amino acids: CASSLGGRGNGYTF. Here the CDR3 DNA reads TGTGCCAGCAGTTTAGGGGGCAGGGGAAATGGCTACACCTTC.

A remark on this clone: The same CDR3 is also encoded by other DNA sequences in this sample. V and J are TRBV5-1 and TRBJ2-7; D unclear. This CDR3 contains 13 residues. Germline loops: CDR1 SGHRS, CDR2 YFSETQ. V lost 0 bases and J 0 bases, leaving 4 bases between the germline ends. The DNA for the CDR3 is TGCGCCAGCAGCTTGGGGAGCTCCTACGAGCAGTACTTC. It yields the protein CASSLGSSYEQYF.

This clone was seen a handful of times. The same CDR3 is also encoded by other DNA sequences in this sample. This chain links TRBV7-9 with TRBJ2-7, with D possibly matching TRBD1 (5 bases). The germline V gene encodes CDR1 SEHNR and CDR2 FQNEAQ (reference sequence). With 1 base removed from V and 0 bases from J, the gap between germline ends came to 7 bases. The length of the CDR3 is 14 residues. The CDR3 coding sequence is TGTGCCAGCAGCTTAGGACAGAGCTCCTACGAGCAGTACTTC. Encoded protein: CASSLGQSSYEQYF.

This clone was observed a single time. The chain uses TRBV7-6 and TRBJ1-5; unclear D gene. The CDR3 has 13 amino acids. V lost 2 bases to trimming and J lost 5 bases, with 7 bases between them. Germline CDR1 is SGHVS and CDR2 is FNYEAQ. The CDR3 is CASSLYEDQPQHF. The DNA for the CDR3 is TGTGCCAGCAGCTTATATGAGGATCAGCCCCAGCATTTT.

The chain carries TRBV6-1 and TRBJ2-7, with TRBD1 matching over 10 bases. Germline CDR1 MNHNS, CDR2 SASEGT. V lost 6 bases, J lost 5 bases, and 7 bases stayed unmatched. The CDR3 is 14 residues long. This CDR3 is CASRKPGQGNEQYF. In nucleotides, the CDR3 is TGTGCCAGCAGGAAACCGGGACAGGGGAACGAGCAGTACTTC.

This chain connects TRBV4-3 to TRBJ1-1, with TRBD1 matching 8 bases. Trimming cost V 3 bases and J 5 bases; bases outside gene matches: 17. Germline loops: CDR1 LGHNA, CDR2 YSLEER. The CDR3 consists of 18 residues. The CDR3 DNA sequence: TGCGCCAGCAGCCAGTTGCCTCGACAGGGGACCAAATGGACTGAAGCTTTCTTT. This sequence encodes CASSQLPRQGTKWTEAFF.

V usage is TRBV10-3 and J usage is TRBJ2-7, with D hard to call. The germline gives CDR1 ENHRY, CDR2 SYGVKD. The germline V and J ends were trimmed by 5 bases and 3 bases, with 8 bases remaining between them. This CDR3 comprises 12 residues. In DNA, the CDR3 is TGTGCCATCAGTCCCGAGAACTACGAGCAGTACTTC. Its translation: CAISPENYEQYF.

The rearrangement links TRBV28 to TRBJ1-5; D may be TRBD1 (5 bases). In germline, CDR1 is MDHEN, CDR2 SYDVKM. The CDR3 sequence is 16 residues long. V was cut by 3 bases and J by 3 bases, with 15 bases left in between. Here the CDR3 DNA reads TGTGCCAGCAGTTTCGCGCTCGACAGTTTCAATCAGCCCCAGCATTTT. Translated, it gives CASSFALDSFNQPQHF. Looking up the rest from reference TRBV28 and TRBJ1-5 gives the full variable domain: DVKVTQSSRYLVKRTGEKVFLECVQDMDHENMFWYRQDPGLGLRLIYFSYDVKMKEKGDIPEGYSVSREKKERFSLILESASTNQTSMYLCASSFALDSFNQPQHFGDGTRLSIL.

The chain has TRBV6-1 and TRBJ1-6; the D gene is possibly TRBD1 (6 bases). Germline lookup yields CDR1 MNHNS and CDR2 SASEGT. The CDR3 has 17 amino acids. The V end was cut by 2 bases, the J end by 0 bases, with 11 bases between. The CDR3 reads CASSELTGSSYNSPLHF. CDR3 DNA sequence: TGTGCCAGCAGTGAATTAACAGGGAGCTCCTATAATTCACCCCTCCACTTT.

The chain carries TRBV28 and TRBJ1-1; D unclear. V lost 5 bases and J 4 bases, leaving 17 bases between the germline ends. CDR3 length equals 15 residues. Germline V lookup: CDR1 MDHEN, CDR2 SYDVKM. The CDR3 sequence: CASSLPRKGGTEAFF. For the CDR3, the DNA is TGTGCCAGCAGTCTTCCCCGGAAAGGAGGCACTGAAGCTTTCTTT.

The rearrangement links TRBV13 to TRBJ2-2; possibly TRBD2 for D (5 bases). V gave up 5 bases and J gave up 9 bases, with 16 bases separating them. Per the germline V gene, CDR1 is PRHDT and CDR2 is FYEKMQ (reference sequence). The CDR3 is 14 residues long. The DNA for the CDR3 is TGTGCCAGCAGCGCCCGGGAAGCTAGGCGGGAGCTGTTTTTT. It yields the protein CASSAREARRELFF.

This clone has just one count. This chain uses TRBV14 with TRBJ1-4; tentatively, D is TRBD1 (5 bases). CDR3 size: 17 residues. The V gene lost 4 bases and the J gene lost 6 bases, with 21 bases spanning the gap. Germline assignment: CDR1 SGHDN and CDR2 FVKESK. CDR3 sequence reads: CASSLSDTGGVDEKLFF. The DNA of the CDR3 is TGTGCCAGCAGCCTTAGTGACACGGGGGGGGTTGATGAAAAACTGTTTTTT. Using reference TRBV14 and TRBJ1-4 for the parts outside the CDR3, the full variable domain is EAGVTQFPSHSVIEKGQTVTLRCDPISGHDNLYWYRRVMGKEIKFLLHFVKESKQDESGMPNNRFLAERTGGTYSTLKVQPAELEDSGVYFCASSLSDTGGVDEKLFFGSGTQLSVL.

This chain uses TRBV7-2 with TRBJ2-3; D not resolved. CDR1 and CDR2 (germline): SGHTA, FQGNSA. V was trimmed by 2 bases and J by 1 base, leaving 4 bases between them. This CDR3 contains 13 residues. Written as DNA, the CDR3 is TGTGCCAGCAGCTTATATGGCACAGATACGCAGTATTTT. Amino acid sequence: CASSLYGTDTQYF.

V and J are TRBV5-6 and TRBJ2-2, with D tentatively TRBD2 (5 bases). V lost 2 bases to trimming and J lost 9 bases, with 26 bases between them. The CDR3 loop spans 18 amino acids. The germline gives CDR1 SGHDT, CDR2 YYEEEE. The CDR3 DNA reads as TGTGCCAGCAGCTTAGGCCTGAGGATGAGAGAGGGCGCGAGGGAGCTGTTTTTT. Protein sequence: CASSLGLRMREGARELFF.

This chain links TRBV7-2 with TRBJ2-2; TRBD2 matches at 8 bases. Trimming at V came to 5 bases and at J to 7 bases, leaving 12 bases not matched to a gene. This CDR3 is built from 16 residues. In germline, CDR1 is SGHTA, CDR2 FQGNSA. This CDR3 reads CASSLMASGLRGELFF. The CDR3 DNA reads TGTGCCAGCAGCCTTATGGCTAGCGGGTTACGCGGGGAGCTGTTTTTT.

This chain links TRBV5-1 with TRBJ2-2; possible D gene TRBD1, 6 bases. The V and J ends lost 2 bases and 5 bases respectively, with 7 bases between them. Germline loops: CDR1 SGHRS, CDR2 YFSETQ. This CDR3 is built from 13 residues. In DNA form, the CDR3 reads TGCGCCAGCAGCTTACAGGGTACCGGGGAGCTGTTTTTT. Its translation: CASSLQGTGELFF.

The rearrangement uses TRBV6-1 and TRBJ2-7; no clear D. CDR1 is MNHNS and CDR2 is SASEGT in the germline V gene. There are 11 residues in the CDR3. Trimming stripped 4 bases from V and 8 bases from J, with 9 bases between. CDR3 DNA: TGTGCCAGCAGTGTGACTGAACAGCAGTACTTC. This sequence encodes CASSVTEQQYF.

As for this clone: No conserved phenylalanine or tryptophan is present at the end of the CDR3, so a read error is the likely explanation. The DNA is omitted, as the CDR3 cannot be located on it reliably, and the CDR3 follows TCRdb's listing. J is TRBJ1-4 and V is TRBV12-1; the table's D call TRBD1 went unverified against the DNA. TRBV12-1 counts as a pseudogene. The CDR3 length equals 13 residues, ends included. CDR3 sequence reads: CASSCPGNGRPRV.

This clone was detected once. The genes are TRBV5-6 and TRBJ2-7; D may be TRBD2 (6 bases). Trimming shortened V by 4 bases and J by 5 bases, and 19 bases separated the two germline ends. The CDR3 length is 15 residues. Germline V gene lookup returns CDR1 SGHDT and CDR2 YYEEEE. CDR3 amino acids: CASSGTQPGRDEQYF. As DNA, the CDR3 is TGTGCCAGCAGCGGGACTCAACCGGGACGTGACGAGCAGTACTTC.

This chain joins TRBV5-6 and TRBJ1-2, with TRBD1 matching 8 bases. Unmatched junction bases numbered 8, after V lost 1 base and J lost 0 bases. Germline V gives CDR1 SGHDT, CDR2 YYEEEE. CDR3 length equals 17 residues. The CDR3 here is CASSLSRGRESNYGYTF. The CDR3 coding sequence is TGTGCCAGCAGCTTGTCCAGGGGGCGCGAGTCTAACTATGGCTACACCTTC.

The chain uses TRBV6-5 and TRBJ2-3; 8 positions agree with TRBD2. The trim removed 6 bases at V and 5 bases at J, leaving 7 bases unmatched. Germline V gene data show CDR1 as MNHEY and CDR2 as SVGAGI. The CDR3 runs to 14 residues. The CDR3 nucleotides read TGTGCCAGCAGGGGAGCGGGAGCGGTAGATACGCAGTATTTT. Its translation is CASRGAGAVDTQYF.

V and J are TRBV19 and TRBJ2-1; 13 positions agree with TRBD2. The length of the CDR3 is 16 residues. Germline V gene data show CDR1 as LNHDA and CDR2 as SQIVND (reference sequence). V lost 5 bases, J lost 9 bases, and 10 bases stayed unmatched. DNA for the CDR3: TGTGCCAGTAGTTGGGAGACTAGCGGGAGGCTGGCTGAGCAGTTCTTC. Its translation is CASSWETSGRLAEQFF.

A remark on this clone: Compared with germline, one end of the junction differs, possibly owing to a read error. The V gene is TRBV28, the J gene TRBJ1-1, with D maybe TRBD1 (5 bases). CDR1 and CDR2 (germline): MDHEN, SYDVKM. This CDR3 is built from 17 residues. In nucleotides, the CDR3 is TGTGCCACCAGTGCTCGATGTGGGGGGGGACCTTGCCTTCAAGCTTTCTTT. The encoded protein is CATSARCGGGPCLQAFF.

CDR3 nucleotide sequence: TGTGCCAGCGACCCGGGAGCCACAGATACGCAGTATTTT. Translating gives CASDPGATDTQYF. The chain combines TRBV18 with TRBJ2-3, with D maybe TRBD2 (6 bases). The CDR3 is made up of 13 amino acids. The V end was cut by 8 bases, the J end by 2 bases, with 11 bases between. CDR1 KGHSH and CDR2 LQKENI come from the germline V gene.

The chain employs TRBV4-3 and TRBJ1-5; D is possibly TRBD1 (5 bases). V lost 0 bases and J lost 0, with 12 bases in between. The CDR3 has 17 residues. Looked up from germline, CDR1 is LGHNA and CDR2 is YSLEER. The CDR3 bases are TGCGCCAGCAGCCAAGACGGAGGGGCCTATAGCAATCAGCCCCAGCATTTT. It codes for CASSQDGGAYSNQPQHF.

The chain couples TRBV10-1 to TRBJ2-5; D perhaps matches TRBD2 (7 bases). The J call may be incorrect, as the DNA end agrees better with TRBJ2-7. From germline, CDR1 is WNHNN and CDR2 SYGVQD (reference sequence). The CDR3 spans 16 residues. CDR3 sequence reads: CASSESPRRGGDEQYF. The CDR3 coding sequence is TGCGCCAGCAGTGAGTCTCCCCGCAGGGGAGGGGACGAGCAGTACTTC.

The chain has TRBV7-2 and TRBJ2-1; 13 positions agree with TRBD2. V lost 5 bases to trimming and J lost 4 bases; unmatched junction nucleotides: 2. This CDR3 comprises 15 residues. Germline CDR1 and CDR2: SGHTA and FQGNSA. The CDR3 nucleotides read TGTGCCAGCAGCGAGACTAGCGGGAGGTACAATGAGCAGTTCTTC. Its protein product is CASSETSGRYNEQFF.

V usage is TRBV9 and J usage is TRBJ1-2; D perhaps matches TRBD1 (6 bases). V was clipped by 3 bases and J by 5 bases, with 23 bases between them. The V gene's germline CDR1 is SGDLS and CDR2 YYNGEE. The CDR3 length is 17 residues. CDR3: CASSAGTIHNTSYGYTF. The DNA of the CDR3 is TGTGCCAGCAGCGCGGGGACAATCCACAACACGAGTTATGGCTACACCTTC.

The chain is built from TRBV5-1 and TRBJ2-1; 9 bases are shared with TRBD2. After removal of 2 bases from V and 10 bases from J, the junction contained 7 bases not matched to a gene. Germline loops: CDR1 SGHRS, CDR2 YFSETQ. This CDR3 is built from 14 residues. CDR3 sequence (DNA): TGCGCCAGCAGCTTAGCGGGAGGTCCAAGAGAGCAGTTCTTC. This sequence encodes CASSLAGGPREQFF.

The chain carries TRBV4-3 and TRBJ1-5; D call uncertain. CDR1 LGHNA and CDR2 YSLEER come from the germline V gene. The CDR3 covers 15 residues. V shed 0 bases and J shed 2 bases, with 8 bases lying between them. DNA for the CDR3: TGCGCCAGCAGCCAAGATGGGCGACGCAATCAGCCCCAGCATTTT. It yields the protein CASSQDGRRNQPQHF.